This T cell receptor (beta chain) was captured by sequencing in a study of cytomegalovirus exposure and HLA in healthy donors. Study background: An earlier analysis found 95 million to 140 million unique TCR beta sequences from about 190 million T cells. Study-level results: There were 164 TCR beta chains listed as cytomegalovirus-associated. In vitro work confirmed that a few CMV-associated chains recognize CMV antigens. Available immune exposure information was restricted to CMV serostatus only.

Trimming at V came to 4 bases and at J to 6 bases, leaving 10 bases not matched to a gene. The CDR3 is made up of 15 amino acids. CDR1 and CDR2 (germline): SGHRS, YFSETQ. Primers for the PCR totalled 60 Vbeta and 13 Jbeta. Libraries were prepared by immunoSEQ multiplex PCR; TCRdb keeps only in-frame clonotypes and omits some of them. This table holds approximately 170,000 clones, 70% to 90% found once. This clone has more than one count but fewer than ten. Its antigen remains unknown. Sample: PBMCs. The sequence was collected from a woman under 30 in good health and CMV-seronegative. The chain carries TRBV5-1 and TRBJ1-1; 9 bases are a match to TRBD1. The CDR3 loop is CASSPQQGATAEAFF. Written as DNA, the CDR3 is TGCGCCAGCAGCCCGCAACAGGGGGCGACTGCTGAAGCTTTCTTT.